One sample yielded the 11 T cell receptor beta chains listed below, sequenced in a study of T cell changes during pregnancy in multiple sclerosis. TCRdb's table, derived via immunoSEQ multiplex PCR, lists solely in-frame clones and lacks some. The sample lists about 31,000 clones; 80% to 90% were seen once. The sample in question was CD4+ T cells from peripheral blood mononuclear cells, obtained in the first trimester of pregnancy. The receptors were gathered from a female donor in good health, enrolled as a control in a pregnancy study.

J is TRBJ2-7 and V is TRBV6-1; D ambiguous. Trimming removed 4 bases from V and 6 bases from J, with 7 bases in between. Germline V gene lookup returns CDR1 MNHNS and CDR2 SASEGT. This CDR3 contains 11 residues. CDR3 nucleotides: TGTGCCAGCAGTGGACATACCGAGCAGTACTTC. It yields the protein CASSGHTEQYF.

This clone was detected only once. CDR3 residues: CASSLAANTGELFF. CDR3 DNA: TGCGCCAGCAGCTTGGCAGCGAACACCGGGGAGCTGTTTTTT. J is TRBJ2-2 and V is TRBV5-1, with no clear D. The CDR3 runs to 14 residues. V was shortened by 0 bases and J by 0 bases, with 3 bases between the two germline ends. Germline CDR1 and CDR2: SGHRS and YFSETQ.

This rearrangement joins TRBV2 to TRBJ1-2; D call uncertain. CDR3 length: 13 residues. Germline CDR1 SNHLY, CDR2 FYNNEI. V dropped 0 bases and J dropped 8 bases, with 10 bases sitting between them. The CDR3 sequence is CASSEARGDGYTF. CDR3 coding DNA: TGTGCCAGCAGTGAAGCCCGGGGAGACGGCTACACCTTC.

The rearrangement joins TRBV27 to TRBJ1-1; 8 bases map to TRBD1. Trimming cost V 6 bases and J 3 bases; bases outside gene matches: 18. The CDR3 sequence is 18 residues long. Germline CDR1 reads MNHEY; CDR2 reads SMNVEV (reference sequence). The CDR3 region is CASSILGQGARSDTEAFF. The CDR3 DNA reads as TGTGCCAGCAGCATCTTAGGGCAGGGGGCGAGATCGGACACTGAAGCTTTCTTT.

This chain links TRBV5-4 with TRBJ1-2; 10 bases line up with TRBD1. With V trimmed by 4 bases and J by 8 bases, 5 bases remained unmatched. Per germline, CDR1 SGHNT and CDR2 YYREEE (reference sequence). The CDR3 spans 13 residues. CDR3 protein: CASSPDRGRGYTF. In DNA form, the CDR3 reads TGTGCCAGCAGCCCCGACAGGGGGCGAGGCTACACCTTC.

The J gene is TRBJ2-1, the V gene TRBV9, with D possibly matching TRBD1 (5 bases). CDR3 length: 16 residues. CDR1 SGDLS and CDR2 YYNGEE come from the germline V gene. Trimming cost V 0 bases and J 10 bases, with 20 bases left between them. CDR3 in DNA: TGTGCCAGCAGCGTAGAGGCTGGGTTGGTAGGGGTCGAGCAGTTCTTC. This sequence encodes CASSVEAGLVGVEQFF. Combining the CDR3 with reference TRBV9 and TRBJ2-1 gives the whole variable domain DSGVTQTPKHLITATGQRVTLRCSPRSGDLSVYWYQQSLDQGLQFLIQYYNGEERAKGNILERFSAQQFPDLHSELNLSSLELGDSALYFCASSVEAGLVGVEQFFGPGTRLTVL.

The V and J genes are TRBV19 and TRBJ2-5; 12 bases fit TRBD1. The junction had 8 bases not matched to a gene; V was cut back by 5 bases and J by 4 bases. Germline V gene data show CDR1 as LNHDA and CDR2 as SQIVND (reference sequence). The CDR3 is 16 residues long. The CDR3 is CASSPAGTGGRETQYF. Here the CDR3 DNA reads TGTGCCAGTAGTCCAGCCGGGACAGGGGGCAGAGAGACCCAGTACTTC.

In its sample, this clone was seen a few times. The chain carries TRBV19 and TRBJ1-2; perhaps TRBD1 as D (5 bases). V was pared by 7 bases and J by 5 bases, with 20 bases between. Germline CDR1 is LNHDA and CDR2 is SQIVND (reference sequence). The CDR3 has 15 residues. CDR3 region: CASTGGSAGTYGYTF. The CDR3 region has the DNA TGTGCCAGTACGGGGGGTTCCGCAGGGACGTATGGCTACACCTTC. The whole variable domain, remainder taken from reference TRBV19 and TRBJ1-2, is DGGITQSPKYLFRKEGQNVTLSCEQNLNHDAMYWYRQDPGQGLRLIYYSQIVNDFQKGDIAEGYSVSREKKESFPLTVTSAQKNPTAFYLCASTGGSAGTYGYTFGSGTRLTVV.

The CDR3 nucleotides are TGTGCCAGCAGCTTGGGTGCCTCAGTTGGTACGCAGTATTTT. It codes for CASSLGASVGTQYF. This rearrangement joins TRBV5-5 to TRBJ2-3; D is ambiguous. V was cut by 0 bases and J by 8 bases, with 13 bases left in between. The germline CDR1 and CDR2 sequences are SGHKS and YYEKEE (reference sequence). This CDR3 contains 14 residues.

The chain links TRBV5-1 to TRBJ1-1; D remains ambiguous. The CDR3 length is 14 residues. The V and J ends lost 0 bases and 0 bases respectively, with 6 bases between them. Germline CDR1 is SGHRS and CDR2 is YFSETQ. The DNA for the CDR3 is TGCGCCAGCAGCTTGGACAGAATGAACACTGAAGCTTTCTTT. Amino acid sequence: CASSLDRMNTEAFF. Full variable domain (remainder filled in from reference TRBV5-1 and TRBJ1-1): KAGVTQTPRYLIKTRGQQVTLSCSPISGHRSVSWYQQTPGQGLQFLFEYFSETQRNKGNFPGRFSGRQFSNSRSEMNVSTLELGDSALYLCASSLDRMNTEAFFGQGTRLTVV.

The gene calls are TRBV5-1 and TRBJ2-7; the match to TRBD2 covers 11 bases. CDR1 and CDR2 (germline): SGHRS, YFSETQ. Trimming cost V 0 bases and J 4 bases; bases outside gene matches: 3. This CDR3 region has 15 residues. CDR3 protein: CASSLAGTSGYEQYF. CDR3 nucleotide sequence: TGCGCCAGCAGCTTGGCCGGGACTAGCGGTTACGAGCAGTACTTC.